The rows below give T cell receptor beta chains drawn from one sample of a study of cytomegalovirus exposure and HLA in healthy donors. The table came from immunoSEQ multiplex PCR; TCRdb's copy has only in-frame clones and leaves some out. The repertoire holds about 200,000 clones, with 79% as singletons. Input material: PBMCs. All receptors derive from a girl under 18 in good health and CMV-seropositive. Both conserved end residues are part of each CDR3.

CDR3 protein: CASSEGMRVWEQYF; V gene: TRBV6-4; J gene: TRBJ2-7
CDR3 protein: CASSQGVGANVLTF; V gene: TRBV5-1; J gene: TRBJ2-6
CDR3 protein: CASSRNQGAAFF; V gene: TRBV4-3; J gene: TRBJ1-1
CDR3 protein: CASSLGTGGEKLFF; V gene: TRBV7-2; J gene: TRBJ1-4
CDR3 protein: CASSFRTLELFF; V gene: TRBV6-1; J gene: TRBJ2-2
CDR3 protein: CASSPGLSRDSYEQYF; V gene: TRBV4-3; J gene: TRBJ2-7
CDR3 protein: CASSDPGIAKNIQYF; V gene: TRBV2; J gene: TRBJ2-4
CDR3 protein: CAWSRSQGSTYNSPLHF; V gene: TRBV30; J gene: TRBJ1-6
CDR3 protein: CAISADSYNSPLHF; V gene: TRBV10-3; J gene: TRBJ1-6
CDR3 protein: CASSRQGTSYEQYF; V gene: TRBV6-5; J gene: TRBJ2-7
CDR3 protein: CASSVDSGTYNEQFF; V gene: TRBV9; J gene: TRBJ2-1
CDR3 protein: CVSSTTGVETQYF; V gene: TRBV11-2; J gene: TRBJ2-5
CDR3 protein: CASSSLGGGETQYF; V gene: TRBV6-5; J gene: TRBJ2-5
CDR3 protein: CASSLNWGPNYGYTF; V gene: TRBV7-2; J gene: TRBJ1-2
CDR3 protein: CASSQGLEDDLGTDTQYF; V gene: TRBV11-3; J gene: TRBJ2-3
CDR3 protein: CASSFATGGGSNEQYF; V gene: TRBV7-8; J gene: .
CDR3 protein: CASSVVGGAYTGELFF; V gene: TRBV9; J gene: TRBJ2-2
CDR3 protein: CASSSRDRDLTEAFF; V gene: TRBV5-4; J gene: TRBJ1-1
CDR3 protein: CASSFQGQGDGYTF; V gene: TRBV27; J gene: TRBJ1-2
CDR3 protein: CASSGPGAEGQGYEQYF; V gene: TRBV11-2; J gene: TRBJ2-7
CDR3 protein: CSSSLEGGWGTPDTEAFF; V gene: TRBV7-9; J gene: TRBJ1-1
CDR3 protein: CASTPLGSTDTGELFF; V gene: TRBV19; J gene: TRBJ2-2
CDR3 protein: CASSVRQGNLYWSPYGYTF; V gene: TRBV19; J gene: TRBJ1-2
CDR3 protein: CASSERNTEAFF; V gene: TRBV2; J gene: TRBJ1-1
CDR3 protein: CASSSLDRGSTDTQYF; V gene: TRBV7-6; J gene: TRBJ2-3
CDR3 protein: CASSFSQLTDTQYF; V gene: TRBV5-1; J gene: TRBJ2-3
CDR3 protein: CAWSEGARGYTF; V gene: TRBV30; J gene: TRBJ1-2
CDR3 protein: CAWSVRGGPNQPQHF; V gene: TRBV30; J gene: TRBJ1-5
CDR3 protein: CASSFSSARGHNEQFF; V gene: TRBV7-2; J gene: TRBJ2-1
CDR3 protein: CASSPSGQSGYF; V gene: TRBV5-1; J gene: TRBJ2-7
CDR3 protein: CASSQMGQGWEQYF; V gene: TRBV5-6; J gene: TRBJ2-7
CDR3 protein: CASSLPDRGGSPLHF; V gene: TRBV4-1; J gene: TRBJ1-6
CDR3 protein: CASSLAGKGETQYF; V gene: TRBV5-8; J gene: TRBJ2-5
CDR3 protein: CASTGQANYGYTF; V gene: TRBV2; J gene: TRBJ1-2
CDR3 protein: CASSLGAYEQYF; V gene: TRBV5-4; J gene: TRBJ2-7
CDR3 protein: CAITGTANTEAFF; V gene: TRBV10-3; J gene: TRBJ1-1
CDR3 protein: CASSPTGIFDEQYF; V gene: TRBV6-1; J gene: TRBJ2-7
CDR3 protein: CASSSGTAKETQYF; V gene: TRBV5-1; J gene: TRBJ2-5
CDR3 protein: CASTRDWNQPQHF; V gene: TRBV2; J gene: TRBJ1-5
CDR3 protein: CASSRDNTDSPLHF; V gene: TRBV19; J gene: TRBJ1-6
CDR3 protein: CASSLRYPGGGSGYTF; V gene: TRBV27; J gene: TRBJ1-2
CDR3 protein: CASSIGEGETQYF; V gene: TRBV5-6; J gene: TRBJ2-5
CDR3 protein: CASSLAGGLAGEEEQYF; V gene: TRBV13; J gene: TRBJ2-7
CDR3 protein: CASSLGQGATYGYTF; V gene: TRBV11-2; J gene: TRBJ1-2
CDR3 protein: CASRLRRGQNTGELFF; V gene: TRBV7-7; J gene: TRBJ2-2
CDR3 protein: CATSTTDAGRNQETQYF; V gene: TRBV15; J gene: TRBJ2-5
CDR3 protein: CASTSGTYNEQFF; V gene: TRBV5-8; J gene: TRBJ2-1
CDR3 protein: CASRSEVNTEAFF; V gene: TRBV25-1; J gene: TRBJ1-1
CDR3 protein: CASSAQDNTYEQYF; V gene: TRBV9; J gene: TRBJ2-7
CDR3 protein: CASSLAGGGTGELFF; V gene: TRBV27; J gene: TRBJ2-2
CDR3 protein: CASSTKNEQFF; V gene: TRBV2; J gene: TRBJ2-1
CDR3 protein: CTSSRGLGLAGEGELFF; V gene: TRBV1; J gene: TRBJ2-2
CDR3 protein: CASSLSSPGHYEQYF; V gene: TRBV27; J gene: TRBJ2-7
CDR3 protein: CASSIRFQPQHF; V gene: TRBV19; J gene: TRBJ1-5